The source of this T cell receptor beta chain is a study of shared clonotypes between healthy human individuals. Study observations and caveats: Naive subsets, compared against memory subsets, generally had larger estimated richness values.

Germline V lookup: CDR1 SNHLY, CDR2 FYNNEI. The CDR3 length is 15 residues. Trimming removed 7 bases at V and 3 bases at J, with 18 bases between. This clone was recorded once. Its antigen is undetermined. Authors' processing steps: ImmunoSEQ gave junction-only sequences without quality scores, so filtering differed. TCRdb keeps only in-frame clones here, not all; method: immunoSEQ multiplex PCR. V and J calls and clone size are copied from that table; D and trimming were computed from the DNA. The table lists some 320,000 clones, 80% to 90% of them singletons. The TCR sequence derives from a man between 18 and 29 years old in good health. The sample taken for sequencing was memory CD8+ T cells sorted from blood. Subset in this sample: CD45RO+ cells pooled with CCR7-negative TemRA cells. V usage is TRBV2 and J usage is TRBJ2-5; perhaps TRBD1 as D (8 bases). CDR3 in amino acids: CASNARQGREETQYF. The CDR3 DNA sequence: TGTGCCAGCAACGCTCGACAGGGGAGGGAAGAGACCCAGTACTTC.